These T cell receptor beta chains were read from a single sample in a study of blood T cells in healthy people across ages. TCRdb re-analysed the 5' RACE reads in MiXCR, keeping a single row per CDR3 protein. The sample yields approximately 1,000,000 distinct CDR3 sequences, roughly 45% seen once. The source material was blood. Receptors originate from a woman in her fifties or sixties in good health. Both conserved end residues are part of each CDR3. A D gene is named only where the DNA matches it firmly.

CASSPGPYPSEQFF	TRBV5-1	-
CASSQDLTLRPYEQYF	TRBV4-1	-
CATSADRAAYNEQFF	TRBV15	TRBD1
CAISPGYGGKETQYF	TRBV10-3	-
CASSLGAGAPLDTQYF	TRBV5-1	TRBD2
CASSLVLAGAHEQYF	TRBV11-2	TRBD2
CSARDFRAGQTEAFF	TRBV20-1	-
CASSIVRLAGGTDTQYF	TRBV19	TRBD2
CSAFSATEETQYF	TRBV20-1	-
CASSSPAGSAFF	TRBV6-5	-
CASSLAAMNTEAFF	TRBV5-5	-
CSVGAYPRDYQRDEQFF	TRBV29-1	TRBD2
CSALGLDTGELFF	TRBV20-1	TRBD2